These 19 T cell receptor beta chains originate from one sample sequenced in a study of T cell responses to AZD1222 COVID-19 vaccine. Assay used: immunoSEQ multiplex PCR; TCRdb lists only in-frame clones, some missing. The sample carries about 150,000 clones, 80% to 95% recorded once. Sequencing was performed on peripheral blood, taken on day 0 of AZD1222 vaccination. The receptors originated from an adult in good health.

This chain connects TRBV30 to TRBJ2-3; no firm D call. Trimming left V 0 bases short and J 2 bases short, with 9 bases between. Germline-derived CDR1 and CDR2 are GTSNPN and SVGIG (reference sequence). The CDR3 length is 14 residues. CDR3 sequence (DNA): TGTGCCTGGAGTGTAGTGCTTTTCACAGATACGCAGTATTTT. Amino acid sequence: CAWSVVLFTDTQYF.

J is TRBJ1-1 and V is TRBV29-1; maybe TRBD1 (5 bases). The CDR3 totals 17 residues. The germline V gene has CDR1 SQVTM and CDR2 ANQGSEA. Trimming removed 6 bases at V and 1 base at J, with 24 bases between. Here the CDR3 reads CSVGPPRWAGSNTEAFF. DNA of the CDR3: TGCAGCGTGGGCCCCCCCCGATGGGCAGGGTCGAACACTGAAGCTTTCTTT.

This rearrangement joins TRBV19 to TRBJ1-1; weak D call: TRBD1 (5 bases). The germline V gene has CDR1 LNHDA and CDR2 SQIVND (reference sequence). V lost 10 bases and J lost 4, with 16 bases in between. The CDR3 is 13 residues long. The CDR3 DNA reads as TGTGCCATCTTAATCCGGGGCGGCACTGAAGCTTTCTTT. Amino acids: CAILIRGGTEAFF.

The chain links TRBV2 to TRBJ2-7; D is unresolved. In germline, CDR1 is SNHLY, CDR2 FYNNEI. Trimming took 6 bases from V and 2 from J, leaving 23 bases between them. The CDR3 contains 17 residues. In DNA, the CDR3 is TGTGCCAGCAGACCCACTACCAGGTCACCAGACGCCTACGAGCAGTACTTC. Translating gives CASRPTTRSPDAYEQYF.

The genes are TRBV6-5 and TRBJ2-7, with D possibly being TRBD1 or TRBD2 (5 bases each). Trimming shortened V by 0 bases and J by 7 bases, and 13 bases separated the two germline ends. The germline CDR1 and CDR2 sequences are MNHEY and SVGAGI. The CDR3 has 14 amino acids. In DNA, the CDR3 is TGTGCCAGCAGTTACTCCCGGGGCGCGAGGGAGCAGTACTTC. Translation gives CASSYSRGAREQYF.

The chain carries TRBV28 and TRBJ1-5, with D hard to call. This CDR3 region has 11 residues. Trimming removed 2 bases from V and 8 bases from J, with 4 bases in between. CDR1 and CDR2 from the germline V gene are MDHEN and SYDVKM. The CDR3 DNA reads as TGTGCCAGCAGTTTAAGGGAGCCCCAGCATTTT. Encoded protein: CASSLREPQHF.

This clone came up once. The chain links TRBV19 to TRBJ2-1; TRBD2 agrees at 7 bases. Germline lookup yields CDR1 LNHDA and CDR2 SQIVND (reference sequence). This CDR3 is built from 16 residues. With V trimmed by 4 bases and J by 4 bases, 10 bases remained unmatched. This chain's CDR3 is CASSTWSGEIYNEQFF. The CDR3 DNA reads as TGTGCCAGTAGTACCTGGAGCGGGGAAATATACAATGAGCAGTTCTTC.

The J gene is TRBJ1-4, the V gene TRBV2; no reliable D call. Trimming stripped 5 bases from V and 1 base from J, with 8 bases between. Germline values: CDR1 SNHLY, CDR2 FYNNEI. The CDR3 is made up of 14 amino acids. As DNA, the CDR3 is TGTGCCAGCAGTTACACATTAACTAATGAAAAACTGTTTTTT. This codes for CASSYTLTNEKLFF.

CDR3 sequence (DNA): TGTGCCAGCAGCTTGGCCGGACAGGGGAACTATGGCTACACCTTC. Its translation: CASSLAGQGNYGYTF. This chain uses TRBV5-5 with TRBJ1-2, with 9 bases lining up with TRBD1. Germline CDR1 reads SGHKS; CDR2 reads YYEKEE (reference sequence). This CDR3 comprises 15 residues. With 0 bases clipped from V and 2 bases from J, the junction kept 2 bases outside the gene matches.

Here the CDR3 reads CASSYSRGGPSPLHF. CDR3 nucleotides: TGTGCCAGCAGTTACTCGAGGGGGGGGCCCTCACCCCTCCACTTT. The chain links TRBV6-5 to TRBJ1-6; weak D call: TRBD1 (6 bases). Germline assignment: CDR1 MNHEY and CDR2 SVGAGI. V shed 0 bases and J shed 10 bases, with 13 bases lying between them. The CDR3 runs to 15 residues.

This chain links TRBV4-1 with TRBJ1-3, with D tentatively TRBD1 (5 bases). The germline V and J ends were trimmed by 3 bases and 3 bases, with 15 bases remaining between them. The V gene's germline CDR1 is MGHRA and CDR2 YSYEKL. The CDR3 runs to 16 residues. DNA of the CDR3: TGCGCCAGCAGCCAGGGGGTAGGAAGAAGTGGAAACACCATATATTTT. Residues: CASSQGVGRSGNTIYF.

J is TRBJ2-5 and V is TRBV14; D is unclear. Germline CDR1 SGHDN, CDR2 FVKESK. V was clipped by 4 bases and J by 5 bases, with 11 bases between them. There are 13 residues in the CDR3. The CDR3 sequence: CASSPLGWETQYF. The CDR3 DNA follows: TGTGCCAGCAGCCCCCTGGGTTGGGAGACCCAGTACTTC.

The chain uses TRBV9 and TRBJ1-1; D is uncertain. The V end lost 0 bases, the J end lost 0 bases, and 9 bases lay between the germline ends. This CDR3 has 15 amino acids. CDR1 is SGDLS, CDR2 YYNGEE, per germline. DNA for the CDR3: TGTGCCAGCAGCGTAGCTCCAGGTATGAACACTGAAGCTTTCTTT. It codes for CASSVAPGMNTEAFF.

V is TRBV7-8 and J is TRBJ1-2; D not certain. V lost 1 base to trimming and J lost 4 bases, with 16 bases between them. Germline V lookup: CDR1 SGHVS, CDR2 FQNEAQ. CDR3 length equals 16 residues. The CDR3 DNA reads TGTGCCAGCAGCTTAGGCTTCGGGGTCCAGGCCTATGGCTACACCTTC. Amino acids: CASSLGFGVQAYGYTF.

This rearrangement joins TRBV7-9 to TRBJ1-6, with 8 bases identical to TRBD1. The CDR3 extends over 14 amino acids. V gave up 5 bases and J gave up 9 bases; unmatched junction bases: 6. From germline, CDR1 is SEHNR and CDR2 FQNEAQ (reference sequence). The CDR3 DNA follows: TGTGCCAGCAGCGATGGACAGGGAGGTTCACCCCTCCACTTT. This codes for CASSDGQGGSPLHF.

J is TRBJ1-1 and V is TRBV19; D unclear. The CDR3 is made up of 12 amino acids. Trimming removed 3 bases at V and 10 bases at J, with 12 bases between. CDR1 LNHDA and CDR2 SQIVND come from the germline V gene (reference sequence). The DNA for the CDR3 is TGTGCCAGTAGTATGTATTTAAGTAGAGCTTTCTTT. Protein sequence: CASSMYLSRAFF.

The CDR3 nucleotides are TGCGCCACGGGACTAGCGGACCAAGAGACCCAGTACTTC. Translating it yields CATGLADQETQYF. This chain uses TRBV5-1 with TRBJ2-5; 11 positions match TRBD2. The length of the CDR3 is 13 residues. The J segment lost 0 bases and the V segment lost 9 bases, leaving 1 base of the junction unmatched. In germline, CDR1 is SGHRS, CDR2 YFSETQ.

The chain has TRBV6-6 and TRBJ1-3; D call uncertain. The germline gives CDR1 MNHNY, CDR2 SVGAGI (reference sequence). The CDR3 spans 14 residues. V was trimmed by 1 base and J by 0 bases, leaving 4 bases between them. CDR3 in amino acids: CASSYYGSGNTIYF. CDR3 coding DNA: TGTGCCAGCAGTTACTACGGCTCTGGAAACACCATATATTTT.

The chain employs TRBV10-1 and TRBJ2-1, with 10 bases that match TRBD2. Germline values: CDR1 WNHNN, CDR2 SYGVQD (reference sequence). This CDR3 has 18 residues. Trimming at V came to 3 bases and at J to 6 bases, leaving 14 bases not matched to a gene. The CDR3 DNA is TGCGCCAGCAGTGACCCCCCGCTAGCGGGGGCCCGGGGCAATGAGCAGTTCTTC. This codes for CASSDPPLAGARGNEQFF.